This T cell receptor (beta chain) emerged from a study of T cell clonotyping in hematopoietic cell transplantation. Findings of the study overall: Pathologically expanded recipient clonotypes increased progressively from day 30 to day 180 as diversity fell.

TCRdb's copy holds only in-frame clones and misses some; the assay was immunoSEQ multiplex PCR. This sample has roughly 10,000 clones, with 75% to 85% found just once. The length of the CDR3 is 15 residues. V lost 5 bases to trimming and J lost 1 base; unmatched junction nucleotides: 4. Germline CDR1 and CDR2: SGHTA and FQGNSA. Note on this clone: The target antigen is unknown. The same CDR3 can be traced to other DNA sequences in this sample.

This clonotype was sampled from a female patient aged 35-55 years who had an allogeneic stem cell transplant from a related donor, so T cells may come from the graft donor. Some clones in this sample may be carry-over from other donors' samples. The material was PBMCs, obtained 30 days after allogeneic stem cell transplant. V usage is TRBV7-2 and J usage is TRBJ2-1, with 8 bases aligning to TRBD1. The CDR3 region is CASSLRGPSYNEQFF. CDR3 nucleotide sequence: TGTGCCAGCAGCCTCAGGGGGCCGTCCTACAATGAGCAGTTCTTC. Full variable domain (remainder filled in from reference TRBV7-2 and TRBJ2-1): GAGVSQSPSNKVTEKGKDVELRCDPISGHTALYWYRQSLGQGLEFLIYFQGNSAPDKSGLPSDRFSAERTGGSVSTLTIQRTQQEDSAVYLCASSLRGPSYNEQFFGPGTRLTVL.